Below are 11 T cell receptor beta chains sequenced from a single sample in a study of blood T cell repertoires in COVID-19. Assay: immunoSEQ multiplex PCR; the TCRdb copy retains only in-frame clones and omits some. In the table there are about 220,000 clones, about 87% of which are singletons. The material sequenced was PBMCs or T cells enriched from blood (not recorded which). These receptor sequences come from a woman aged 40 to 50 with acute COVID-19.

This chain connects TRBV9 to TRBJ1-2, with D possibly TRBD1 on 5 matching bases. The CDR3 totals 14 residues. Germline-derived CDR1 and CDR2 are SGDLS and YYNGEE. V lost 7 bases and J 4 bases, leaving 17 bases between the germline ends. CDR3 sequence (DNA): TGTGCCAGCGCAGTCCAGGCAGGGTCCTATGGCTACACCTTC. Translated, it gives CASAVQAGSYGYTF.

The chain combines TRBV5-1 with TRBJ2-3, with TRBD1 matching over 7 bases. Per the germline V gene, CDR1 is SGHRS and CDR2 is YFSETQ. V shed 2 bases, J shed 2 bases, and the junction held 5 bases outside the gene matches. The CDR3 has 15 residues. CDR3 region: CASSLVGQDTDTQYF. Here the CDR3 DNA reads TGCGCCAGCAGCTTAGTCGGACAGGACACAGATACGCAGTATTTT.

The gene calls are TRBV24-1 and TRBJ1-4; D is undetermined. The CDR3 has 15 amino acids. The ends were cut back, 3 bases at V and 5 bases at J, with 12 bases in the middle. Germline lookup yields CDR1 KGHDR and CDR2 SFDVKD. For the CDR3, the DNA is TGTGCCACCAGTGATGCAATGCCACAAAATGAAAAACTGTTTTTT. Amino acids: CATSDAMPQNEKLFF.

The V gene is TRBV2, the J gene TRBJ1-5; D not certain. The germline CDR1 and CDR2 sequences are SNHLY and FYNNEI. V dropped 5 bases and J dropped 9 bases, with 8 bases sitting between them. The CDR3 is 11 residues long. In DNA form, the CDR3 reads TGTGCCAGCAGTCTACGGGGGCCCCAGCATTTT. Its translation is CASSLRGPQHF.

The CDR3 reads CATSDLAHLAGGSGNTIYF. CDR3 sequence (DNA): TGTGCCACCAGTGATTTGGCCCATCTTGCAGGGGGCTCTGGAAACACCATATATTTT. The V and J genes are TRBV24-1 and TRBJ1-3; 7 bases map to TRBD1. V was pared by 0 bases and J by 0 bases, with 10 bases of the junction left unmatched. Germline V gene sequence: CDR1 KGHDR, CDR2 SFDVKD. The CDR3 loop spans 19 amino acids.

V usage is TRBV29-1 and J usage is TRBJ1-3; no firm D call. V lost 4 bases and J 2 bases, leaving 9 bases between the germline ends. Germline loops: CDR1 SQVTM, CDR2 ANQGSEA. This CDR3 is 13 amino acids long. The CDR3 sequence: CSVGLVTGNTIYF. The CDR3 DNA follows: TGCAGCGTTGGGCTAGTGACTGGAAACACCATATATTTT.

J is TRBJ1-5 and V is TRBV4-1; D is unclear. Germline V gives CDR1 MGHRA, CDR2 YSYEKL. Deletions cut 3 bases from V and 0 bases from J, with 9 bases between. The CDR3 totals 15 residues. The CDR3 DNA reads TGCGCCAGCAGCCATCAGGAATATAGCAATCAGCCCCAGCATTTT. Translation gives CASSHQEYSNQPQHF.

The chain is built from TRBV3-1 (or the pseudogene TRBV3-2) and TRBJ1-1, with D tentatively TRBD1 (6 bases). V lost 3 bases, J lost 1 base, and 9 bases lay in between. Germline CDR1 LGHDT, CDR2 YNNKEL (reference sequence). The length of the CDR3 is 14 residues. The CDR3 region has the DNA TGTGCCAGCAGCCATTCCAGGGGGAACACTGAAGCTTTCTTT. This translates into CASSHSRGNTEAFF.

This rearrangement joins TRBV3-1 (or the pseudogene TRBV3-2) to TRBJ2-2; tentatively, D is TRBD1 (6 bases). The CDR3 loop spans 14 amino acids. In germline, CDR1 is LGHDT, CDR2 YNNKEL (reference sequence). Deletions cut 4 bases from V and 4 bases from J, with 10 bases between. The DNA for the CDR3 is TGTGCCAGCAGCCCACAGGGTAGCACCGGGGAGCTGTTTTTT. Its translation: CASSPQGSTGELFF.

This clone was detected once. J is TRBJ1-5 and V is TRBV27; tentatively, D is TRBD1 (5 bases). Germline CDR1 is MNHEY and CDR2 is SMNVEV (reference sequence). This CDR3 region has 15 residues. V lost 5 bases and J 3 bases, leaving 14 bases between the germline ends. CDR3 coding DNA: TGTGCCAGCAGTACCATTCGACAGATCAATCAGCCCCAGCATTTT. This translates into CASSTIRQINQPQHF.

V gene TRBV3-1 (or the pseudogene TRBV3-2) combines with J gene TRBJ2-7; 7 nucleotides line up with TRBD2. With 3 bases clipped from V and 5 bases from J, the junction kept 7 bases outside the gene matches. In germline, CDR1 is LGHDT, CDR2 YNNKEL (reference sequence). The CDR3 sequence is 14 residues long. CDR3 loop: CASSQRLAKDEQYF. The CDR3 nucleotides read TGTGCCAGCAGCCAGAGACTAGCTAAAGACGAGCAGTACTTC.